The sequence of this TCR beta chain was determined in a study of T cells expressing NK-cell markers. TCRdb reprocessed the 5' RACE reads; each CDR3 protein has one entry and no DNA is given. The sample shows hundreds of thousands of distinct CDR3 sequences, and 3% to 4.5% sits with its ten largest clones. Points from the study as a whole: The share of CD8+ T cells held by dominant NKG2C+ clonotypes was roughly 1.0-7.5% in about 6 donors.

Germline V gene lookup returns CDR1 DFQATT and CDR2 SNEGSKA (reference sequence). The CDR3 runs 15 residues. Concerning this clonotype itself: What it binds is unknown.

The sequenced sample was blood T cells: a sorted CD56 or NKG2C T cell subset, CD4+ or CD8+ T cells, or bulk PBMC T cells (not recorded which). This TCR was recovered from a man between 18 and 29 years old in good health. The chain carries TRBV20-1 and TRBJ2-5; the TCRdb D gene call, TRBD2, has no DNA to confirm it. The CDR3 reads CSARSGTSGRKTQYF.